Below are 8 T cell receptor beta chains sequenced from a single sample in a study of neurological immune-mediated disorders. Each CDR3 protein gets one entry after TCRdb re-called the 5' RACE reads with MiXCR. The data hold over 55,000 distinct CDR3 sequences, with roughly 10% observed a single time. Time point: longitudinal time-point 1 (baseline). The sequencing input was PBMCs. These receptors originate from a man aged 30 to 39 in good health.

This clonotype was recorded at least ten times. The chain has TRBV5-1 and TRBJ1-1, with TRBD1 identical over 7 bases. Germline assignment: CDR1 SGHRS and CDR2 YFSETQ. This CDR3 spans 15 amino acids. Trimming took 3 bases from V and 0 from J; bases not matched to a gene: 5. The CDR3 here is CASSYDRAMNTEAFF. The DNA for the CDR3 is TGCGCCAGCAGCTACGACAGGGCTATGAACACTGAAGCTTTCTTT.

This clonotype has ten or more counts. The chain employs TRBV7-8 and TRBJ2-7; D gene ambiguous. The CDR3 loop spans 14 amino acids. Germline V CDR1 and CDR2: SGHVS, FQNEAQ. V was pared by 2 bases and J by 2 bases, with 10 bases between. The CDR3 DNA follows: TGTGCCAGCAGCTTATACGTCCAGGCCTACGAGCAGTACTTC. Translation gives CASSLYVQAYEQYF.

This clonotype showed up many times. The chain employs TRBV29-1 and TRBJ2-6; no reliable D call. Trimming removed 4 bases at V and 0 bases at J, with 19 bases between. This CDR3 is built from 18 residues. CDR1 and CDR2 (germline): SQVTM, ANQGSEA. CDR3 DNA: TGCAGCGTTGGATTAAATAAGGACGGGCCCTCTGGGGCCAACGTCCTGACTTTC. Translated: CSVGLNKDGPSGANVLTF.

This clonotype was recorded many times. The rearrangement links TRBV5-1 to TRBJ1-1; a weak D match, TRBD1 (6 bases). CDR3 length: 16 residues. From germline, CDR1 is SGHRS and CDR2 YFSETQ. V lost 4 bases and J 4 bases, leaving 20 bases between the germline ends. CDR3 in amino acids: CASSILPGATGTEAFF. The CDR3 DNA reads TGCGCCAGCAGCATTTTACCGGGGGCCACGGGCACTGAAGCTTTCTTT.

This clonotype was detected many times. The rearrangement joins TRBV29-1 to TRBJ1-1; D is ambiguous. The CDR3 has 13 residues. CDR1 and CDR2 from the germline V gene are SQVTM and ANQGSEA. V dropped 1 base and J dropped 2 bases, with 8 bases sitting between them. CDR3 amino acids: CSVEVSLNTEAFF. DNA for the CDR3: TGCAGCGTTGAAGTGTCCCTAAACACTGAAGCTTTCTTT.

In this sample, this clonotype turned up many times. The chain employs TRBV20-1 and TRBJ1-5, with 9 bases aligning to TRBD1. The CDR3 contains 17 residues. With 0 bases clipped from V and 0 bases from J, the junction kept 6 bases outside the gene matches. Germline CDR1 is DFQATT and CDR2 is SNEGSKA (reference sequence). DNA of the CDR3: TGCAGTGCTAGAGAACAGGGGGCCTCCGATAGCAATCAGCCCCAGCATTTT. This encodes CSAREQGASDSNQPQHF.

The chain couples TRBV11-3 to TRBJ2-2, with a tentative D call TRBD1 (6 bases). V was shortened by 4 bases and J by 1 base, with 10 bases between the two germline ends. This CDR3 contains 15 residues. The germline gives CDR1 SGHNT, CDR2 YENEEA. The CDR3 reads CASSSGTKNTGELFF. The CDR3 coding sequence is TGTGCCAGCAGCTCGGGGACAAAGAACACCGGGGAGCTGTTTTTT.

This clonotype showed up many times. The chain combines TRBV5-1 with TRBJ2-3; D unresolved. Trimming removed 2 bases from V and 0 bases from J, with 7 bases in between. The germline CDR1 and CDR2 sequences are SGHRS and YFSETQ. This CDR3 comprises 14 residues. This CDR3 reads CASSLERSTDTQYF. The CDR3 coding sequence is TGCGCCAGCAGCTTAGAGAGAAGCACAGATACGCAGTATTTT.